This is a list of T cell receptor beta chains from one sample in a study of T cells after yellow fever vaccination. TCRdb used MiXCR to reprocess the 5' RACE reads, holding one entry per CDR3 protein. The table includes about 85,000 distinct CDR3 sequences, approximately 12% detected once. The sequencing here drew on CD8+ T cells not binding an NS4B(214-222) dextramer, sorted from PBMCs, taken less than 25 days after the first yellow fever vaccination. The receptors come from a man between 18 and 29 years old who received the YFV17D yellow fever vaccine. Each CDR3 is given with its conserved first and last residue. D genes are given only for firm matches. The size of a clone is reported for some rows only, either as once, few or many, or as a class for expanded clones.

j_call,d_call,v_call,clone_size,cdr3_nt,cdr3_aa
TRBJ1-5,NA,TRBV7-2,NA,TGTGCCAGCAGCTTTATGGGTAGTAGACAGCCCCAGCATTTT,CASSFMGSRQPQHF
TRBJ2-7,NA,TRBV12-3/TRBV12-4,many,TGCGCCAGCAGCTCCTCCTACGAGCAGTACTTC,CASSSSYEQYF
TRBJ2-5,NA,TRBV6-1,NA,TGTGCCAGCAGCCTGAGCCTCCAAGAGACCCAGTACTTC,CASSLSLQETQYF
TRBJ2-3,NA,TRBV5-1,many,TGCGCCAGCAGCTGGGAGGGGGAAGATACGCAGTATTTT,CASSWEGEDTQYF
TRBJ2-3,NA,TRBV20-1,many,TGCAGTGCTAGAGACTTCATCCGCACAGATACGCAGTATTTT,CSARDFIRTDTQYF
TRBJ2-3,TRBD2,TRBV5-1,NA,TGCGCCAGCAGCTTTCAGCGGGGGGGCCTTGGAGATACGCAGTATTTT,CASSFQRGGLGDTQYF
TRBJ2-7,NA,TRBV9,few,TGTGCCAGCAGCGGATATAGCGTACCCTACGAGCAGTACTTC,CASSGYSVPYEQYF
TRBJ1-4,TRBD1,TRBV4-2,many,TGTGCCAGCAGCCATCCTGGACAGGAAGCTAATGAAAAACTGTTTTTT,CASSHPGQEANEKLFF
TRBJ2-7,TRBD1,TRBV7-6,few,TGTGCCAGCAGCTCTCGCGGACAGGGTTCGTACGAGCAGTACTTC,CASSSRGQGSYEQYF
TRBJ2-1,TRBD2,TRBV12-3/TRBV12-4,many,TGTGCCAGCAGTTTGGGAGCGGGGGAAAGCTCCTACAATGAGCAGTTCTTC,CASSLGAGESSYNEQFF
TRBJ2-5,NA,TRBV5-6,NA,TGTGCCAGCAGCTTTCTTACCTACTTGACAGAGCAAGAGACCCAGTACTTC,CASSFLTYLTEQETQYF
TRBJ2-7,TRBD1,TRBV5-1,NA,TGCGCCAGCAGCTTGGGACAGGGAAGCGACGAGCAGTACTTC,CASSLGQGSDEQYF
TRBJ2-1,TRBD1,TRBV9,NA,TGTGCCAGCAGCTACAGGACAGGGGGGAAAGAGCAGTTCTTC,CASSYRTGGKEQFF
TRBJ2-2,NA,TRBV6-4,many,TGTGCCAGCAGTGACTCGGGGGATACCGGGGAGCTGTTTTTT,CASSDSGDTGELFF
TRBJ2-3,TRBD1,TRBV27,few,TGTGCCAGCAGTCAAAACAGGGGATATTCCACAGATACGCAGTATTTT,CASSQNRGYSTDTQYF
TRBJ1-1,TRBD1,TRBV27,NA,TGTGCCAGCAGTTGGAGGGGCAGGGGGTTCACTGAAGCTTTCTTT,CASSWRGRGFTEAFF
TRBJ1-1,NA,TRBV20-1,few,TGCAGTGCTAGTCTGATGAACACTGAAGCTTTCTTT,CSASLMNTEAFF
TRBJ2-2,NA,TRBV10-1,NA,TGCGCCAGCAGTGAGTCGACTCCATCAGCCCAAGGCGGATTGAACACCGGGGAGCTGTTTTTT,CASSESTPSAQGGLNTGELFF
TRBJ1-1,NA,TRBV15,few,TGTGCCACCAGCAGATCTCTAAACAGGGAAGAAGCTTTCTTT,CATSRSLNREEAFF
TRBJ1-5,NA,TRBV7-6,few,TGTGCCAGCAGCTTAGGATACGCAGGGAACGATCAGCCCCAGCATTTT,CASSLGYAGNDQPQHF
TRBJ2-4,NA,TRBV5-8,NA,TGTGCCAGCAGCTTTCGAGGGGCGAACATTCAGTACTTC,CASSFRGANIQYF
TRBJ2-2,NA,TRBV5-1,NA,TGCGCCAGCAGTTCTGTCGGTGGTCGGTGGGAGCTGTTTTTT,CASSSVGGRWELFF
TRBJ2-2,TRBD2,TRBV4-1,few,TGCGCCAGCAGCCAAGAAGCTAGCGGGGGGGTTAGTACCGGGGAGCTGTTTTTT,CASSQEASGGVSTGELFF
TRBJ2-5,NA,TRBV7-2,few,TGTGCCAGCAGCCCCGCGGGTGGGGGCGCGGAGACCCAGTACTTC,CASSPAGGGAETQYF
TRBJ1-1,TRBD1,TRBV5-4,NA,TGTGCCAGCAATCGGGCAGGGGGGGTTGAAGCTTTCTTT,CASNRAGGVEAFF
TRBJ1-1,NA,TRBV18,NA,TGTGCCAGCTCACCACCGAGGGGAGGGTCGGTCTCTGAAGCTTTCTTT,CASSPPRGGSVSEAFF
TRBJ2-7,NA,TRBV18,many,TGTGCCAGCTCACCAATGCGGAATCGATACGAGCAGTACTTC,CASSPMRNRYEQYF
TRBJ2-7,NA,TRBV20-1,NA,TGCAGTGCTAGGTTCGGGTTCTCCTACGAGCAGTACTTC,CSARFGFSYEQYF
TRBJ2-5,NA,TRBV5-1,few,TGCGCCAGCAGCTTTGACCAAACCACCAACCAAGAGACCCAGTACTTC,CASSFDQTTNQETQYF
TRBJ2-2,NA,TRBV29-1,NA,TGCAGCGTAGATTCCGGGACAAACACCGGGGAGCTGTTTTTT,CSVDSGTNTGELFF
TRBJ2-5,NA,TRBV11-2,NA,TGTGCCAGCAGCTGGGGACCTCGGGGGCAGGGGGAGACCCAGTACTTC,CASSWGPRGQGETQYF
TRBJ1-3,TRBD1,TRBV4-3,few,TGCGCCAGCAGCCCCGGACAGGGGGCTGGAAACACCATATATTTT,CASSPGQGAGNTIYF
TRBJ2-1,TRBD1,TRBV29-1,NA,TGCAGCGGGGCTCCGGGACAGGGTCTTCCCCACAATGAGCAGTTCTTC,CSGAPGQGLPHNEQFF
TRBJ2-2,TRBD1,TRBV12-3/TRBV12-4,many,TGTGCCAGCAGTTTAGTCCACAGGGGCGGCACCGGGGAGCTGTTTTTT,CASSLVHRGGTGELFF
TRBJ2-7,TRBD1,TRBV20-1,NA,TGCAGTGCTAGTGGGCCCGGGACAGGGGTCTACGAGCAGTACTTC,CSASGPGTGVYEQYF
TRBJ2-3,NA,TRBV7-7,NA,TGTGCCAGCAGCCCGGGGACTTTGAGCACAGATACGCAGTATTTT,CASSPGTLSTDTQYF